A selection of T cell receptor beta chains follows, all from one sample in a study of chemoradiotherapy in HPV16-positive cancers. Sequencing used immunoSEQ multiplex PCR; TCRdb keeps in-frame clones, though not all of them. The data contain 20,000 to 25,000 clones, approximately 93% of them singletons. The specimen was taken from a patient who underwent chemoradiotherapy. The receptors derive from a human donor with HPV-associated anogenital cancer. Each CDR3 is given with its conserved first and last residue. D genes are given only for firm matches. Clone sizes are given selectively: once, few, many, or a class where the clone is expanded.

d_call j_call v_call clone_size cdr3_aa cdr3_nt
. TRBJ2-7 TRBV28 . CASSLHPISYEQYF TGTGCCAGCAGCCTTCACCCTATCTCCTACGAGCAGTACTTC
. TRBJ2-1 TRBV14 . CASSQAPQGMGGNREQFF TGTGCCAGCAGCCAAGCTCCTCAGGGAATGGGTGGAAATAGGGAGCAGTTCTTC
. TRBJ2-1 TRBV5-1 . CASSPGTLGNEQFF TGCGCCAGCAGCCCCGGGACTTTGGGGAATGAGCAGTTCTTC
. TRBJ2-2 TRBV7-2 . CASSPRAGYTGELFF TGTGCCAGCAGCCCCCGAGCAGGGTACACCGGGGAGCTGTTTTTT
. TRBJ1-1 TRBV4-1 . CASSQAHNSMNTEAFF TGCGCCAGCAGCCAGGCCCACAATTCCATGAACACTGAAGCTTTCTTT
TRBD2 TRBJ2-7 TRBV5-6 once CASSYGLAGSTYEQYF TGTGCCAGCAGCTATGGACTAGCGGGGAGCACCTACGAGCAGTACTTC
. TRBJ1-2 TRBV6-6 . CASSYMTNYGYTF TGTGCCAGCAGTTATATGACTAACTATGGCTACACCTTC
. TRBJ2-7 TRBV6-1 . CASSDAIWEQYF TGTGCCAGCAGTGATGCCATCTGGGAGCAGTACTTC
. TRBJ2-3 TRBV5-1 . CASASGFSPTDTQYF TGCGCCAGCGCTTCGGGCTTCTCCCCCACAGATACGCAGTATTTT
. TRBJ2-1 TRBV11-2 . CASTVFGSFYSYNEQFF TGTGCCAGTACGGTCTTCGGCAGTTTTTACTCCTACAATGAGCAGTTCTTC
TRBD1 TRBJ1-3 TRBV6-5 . CASSTYRGPGNTIYF TGTGCCAGCAGTACCTACAGGGGGCCCGGAAACACCATATATTTT
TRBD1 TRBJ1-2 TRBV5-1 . CASSPGQGNYGYTF TGCGCCAGCAGCCCCGGACAGGGTAACTATGGCTACACCTTC
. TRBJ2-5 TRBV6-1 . CAASRGWETQYF TGTGCCGCTTCCCGGGGCTGGGAGACCCAGTACTTC
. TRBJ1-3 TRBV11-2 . CASSPGGATIYF TGTGCCAGCAGCCCGGGAGGGGCTACCATATATTTT
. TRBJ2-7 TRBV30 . CAWSVGYEQYF TGTGCCTGGAGTGTTGGGTACGAGCAGTACTTC
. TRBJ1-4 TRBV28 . CASSFGGSDEKLFF TGTGCCAGCAGTTTCGGCGGATCGGATGAAAAACTGTTTTTT
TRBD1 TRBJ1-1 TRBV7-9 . CASSLGRDRGTPNTEAFF TGTGCCAGCAGCTTAGGGCGGGACAGGGGAACCCCGAACACTGAAGCTTTCTTT
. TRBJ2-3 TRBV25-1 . CASSTAGLGSTDTQYF TGTGCCAGCAGCACCGCGGGTTTAGGGAGCACAGATACGCAGTATTTT
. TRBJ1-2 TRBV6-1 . CASSEARVGTNYGYTF TGTGCCAGCAGTGAAGCGCGGGTCGGAACTAACTATGGCTACACCTTC
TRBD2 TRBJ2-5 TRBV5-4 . CASSGGLAGGQGETQYF TGTGCCAGCAGCGGGGGACTAGCGGGAGGGCAGGGGGAGACCCAGTACTTC
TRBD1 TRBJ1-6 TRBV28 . CASSLSGQGRGRINLHF TGTGCCAGCAGTTTATCGGGACAGGGGCGCGGGAGGATTAACCTCCACTTT
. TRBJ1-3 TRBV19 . CASSTPASGNTIYF TGTGCCAGTTCTACGCCTGCCTCTGGAAACACCATATATTTT
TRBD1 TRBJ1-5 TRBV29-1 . CSVATDRNQPQHF TGCAGCGTGGCCACGGACAGGAATCAGCCCCAGCATTTT
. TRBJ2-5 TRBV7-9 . CASSLALLTQYF TGTGCCAGCAGCTTAGCGCTTCTGACCCAGTACTTC
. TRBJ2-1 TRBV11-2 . CASSSTGNPRANEQFF TGTGCCAGCAGCTCTACAGGGAATCCAAGGGCCAATGAGCAGTTCTTC
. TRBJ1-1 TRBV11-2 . CASSSYYEAFF TGTGCCAGCAGCTCATATTATGAAGCTTTCTTT
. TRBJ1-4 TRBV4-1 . CASSQRTVPTNEKLFF TGCGCCAGCAGCCAGAGGACGGTACCAACTAATGAAAAACTGTTTTTT
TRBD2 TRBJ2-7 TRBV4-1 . CASSQDLAGSPYEQYF TGCGCCAGCAGCCAAGATCTAGCGGGAAGCCCCTACGAGCAGTACTTC